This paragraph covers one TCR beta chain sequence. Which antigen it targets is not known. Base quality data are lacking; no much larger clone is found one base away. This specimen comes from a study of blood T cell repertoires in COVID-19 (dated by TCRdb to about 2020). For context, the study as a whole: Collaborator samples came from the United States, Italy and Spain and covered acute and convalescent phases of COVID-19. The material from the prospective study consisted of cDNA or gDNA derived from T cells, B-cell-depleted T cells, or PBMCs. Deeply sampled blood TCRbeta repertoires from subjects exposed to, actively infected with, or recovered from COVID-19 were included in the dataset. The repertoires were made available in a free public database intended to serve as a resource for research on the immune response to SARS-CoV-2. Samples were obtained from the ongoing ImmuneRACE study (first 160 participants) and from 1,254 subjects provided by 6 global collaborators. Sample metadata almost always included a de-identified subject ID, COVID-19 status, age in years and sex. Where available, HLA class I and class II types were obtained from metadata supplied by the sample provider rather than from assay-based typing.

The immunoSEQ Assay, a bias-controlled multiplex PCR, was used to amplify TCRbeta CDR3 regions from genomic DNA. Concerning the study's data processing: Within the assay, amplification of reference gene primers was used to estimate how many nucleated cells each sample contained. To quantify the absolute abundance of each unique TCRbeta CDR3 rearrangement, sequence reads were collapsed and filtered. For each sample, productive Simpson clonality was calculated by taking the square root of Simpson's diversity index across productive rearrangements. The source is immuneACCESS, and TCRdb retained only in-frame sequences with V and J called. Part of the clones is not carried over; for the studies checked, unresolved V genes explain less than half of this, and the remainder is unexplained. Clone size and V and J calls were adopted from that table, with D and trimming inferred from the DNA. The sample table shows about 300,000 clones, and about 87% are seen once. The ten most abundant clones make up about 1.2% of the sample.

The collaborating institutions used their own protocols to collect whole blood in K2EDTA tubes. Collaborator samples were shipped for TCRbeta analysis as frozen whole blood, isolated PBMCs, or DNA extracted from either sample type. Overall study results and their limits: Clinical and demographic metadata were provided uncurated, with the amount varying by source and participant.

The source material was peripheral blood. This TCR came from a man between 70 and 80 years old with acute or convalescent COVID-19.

This receptor has the CDR3 CASSPRVGRGRTGELFF. DNA sequence: TGTGCCAGCAGCCCCCGGGTCGGGAGGGGCAGGACCGGGGAGCTGTTTTTT. In this chain, TRBV7-2 is recombined with TRBJ2-2; 8 bases in the middle match TRBD2. V is trimmed back by 5 bases and J by 5 bases, and the junction contains 13 bases that no gene match accounts for. CDR1 SGHTA and CDR2 FQGNSA were looked up in the germline V gene. Counted from cysteine to phenylalanine, this CDR3 has 17 amino acids. Here the CDR3 DNA is all that survives: 51 bases in frame from base 1.